This T cell receptor beta chain was captured by sequencing in a study of shared clonotypes between healthy human individuals. With regard to this clone: What it recognizes is unknown.

The CDR3 is made up of 15 amino acids. Unmatched junction bases numbered 6, after V lost 3 bases and J lost 3 bases. The germline CDR1 and CDR2 sequences are SGHDT and YYEEEE. Findings and limits, study-wide: The low donor count limited represented genetic and exposure-history diversity.

Profiled with immunoSEQ multiplex PCR; TCRdb holds only in-frame clones, not every one. The sample contains about 600,000 clones, roughly 97% of which appear only once. This rearrangement joins TRBV5-6 to TRBJ2-7; 10 nucleotides match TRBD1. The receptor's source is a woman aged 25 to 45 in good health. The sample consisted of naive CD4+ T cells sorted from blood. Subset described: CD45RA+ positively selected. The CDR3 protein is CASSSTGQGFYEQYF. The CDR3, as DNA: TGTGCCAGCAGCTCTACGGGACAGGGGTTCTACGAGCAGTACTTC. The whole variable domain, filled in from reference TRBV5-6 and TRBJ2-7, reads DAGVTQSPTHLIKTRGQQVTLRCSPKSGHDTVSWYQQALGQGPQFIFQYYEEEERQRGNFPDRFSGHQFPNYSSELNVNALLLGDSALYLCASSSTGQGFYEQYFGPGTRLTVT.